In this sample, the clone carrying this T cell receptor beta chain turned up many times. This CDR3 comprises 13 residues. Trimming removed 3 bases from V and 6 bases from J, with 12 bases in between. Germline V lookup: CDR1 SGHVS, CDR2 FQNEAQ. One entry per CDR3 protein results from TCRdb running MiXCR on the 5' RACE reads. The sample includes some 70,000 distinct CDR3 sequences, about 4.9% of them seen just once. The sample comes from a study of early T cells in non-severe SARS-CoV-2 infection. Sequencing was performed on whole blood. The gene calls are TRBV7-8 and TRBJ2-7, with a weak D call TRBD1 (6 bases). This receptor was obtained from an adult who was a healthcare worker with PCR-confirmed SARS-CoV-2 infection or an uninfected control (not recorded which). CDR3 loop: CASSFGQGSEQYF. The CDR3 nucleotides are TGTGCCAGCAGCTTCGGCCAGGGGAGCGAGCAGTACTTC.